The 29 T cell receptor beta chains in this list originate from one sample, sequenced in a study of tumor-infiltrating lymphocytes in primary liver carcinoma. The investigators made TCR beta cDNA from approximately 0.5 ug total RNA, using a constant-region primer. Three nested multiplex PCR rounds of slightly modified ARM-PCR generated TCR beta libraries. Each of the first two PCR rounds ran about 9 cycles with TRBV1-TRBV30 forward and C-beta reverse primers. TCRdb re-called the multiplex PCR reads with MiXCR, one entry per CDR3 protein. This sample has about 32,000 distinct CDR3 sequences, with 70% to 80% found just once. Extraction of RNA together with DNA used about 17-31 mg of unsorted bulk tissue. Material: liver tumor tissue from sampling region 5. Specified subset: tumor region T5, tumor centre. The receptors shown here come from a man aged 35-49 years with primary liver carcinoma and hepatitis B virus infection.

The chain links TRBV10-3 to TRBJ2-3; tentatively, D is TRBD2 (5 bases). The V gene lost 10 bases and the J gene lost 1 base, with 15 bases spanning the gap. The germline V gene has CDR1 ENHRY and CDR2 SYGVKD. The CDR3 runs to 14 residues. CDR3 coding DNA: TGTGCCAGCAGGACGGTCGGGGGCACAGATACGCAGTATTTT. It translates to CASRTVGGTDTQYF.

The CDR3 DNA is TGTGCTAGTGCCAATCAACTAGGAGTGCATACGCAGTATTTT. Amino acid sequence: CASANQLGVHTQYF. V and J are TRBV12-5 and TRBJ2-3, with a tentative D call TRBD2 (5 bases). The CDR3 sequence is 14 residues long. From germline, CDR1 is LGHNT and CDR2 FRNRAP. The germline V and J ends were trimmed by 7 bases and 7 bases, with 18 bases remaining between them.

Turning to this clonotype: This could be a read error, since a much larger clone is one nucleotide away. The chain employs TRBV24-1 and TRBJ1-1, with D uncertain. The CDR3 has 13 residues. Germline CDR1 and CDR2: KGHDR and SFDVKD. The CDR3 nucleotides are TGTACCACCAGTGATTCTAGTTACACTGAAGCTTTCTTT. It is translated as CTTSDSSYTEAFF.

This chain uses TRBV28 with TRBJ2-3; 11 bases agree with TRBD2. The CDR3 has 16 amino acids. V was pared by 5 bases and J by 6 bases, with 10 bases of the junction left unmatched. Germline V gives CDR1 MDHEN, CDR2 SYDVKM. CDR3 nucleotides: TGTGCCAGCAGTCACGGGACTAGCGGCGTCACGGATACGCAGTATTTT. It codes for CASSHGTSGVTDTQYF.

Points on this clonotype: The CDR3 does not end in the conserved phenylalanine or tryptophan, so this is likely a read error. Because the CDR3's place on the DNA is in doubt, the DNA is left out and the CDR3 is given as listed by TCRdb. The rearrangement uses TRBV6-6 and TRBJ2-7; TRBD2 is the table's D call, not checked against the DNA. The CDR3 length equals 17 residues, ends included. Germline V lookup: CDR1 MNHNY, CDR2 SVGAGI (reference sequence). The CDR3 sequence is CASSYSVVRGSAHERYI.

Turning to this clonotype: Mismatch with germline at one junction end may stem from a read error. The chain employs TRBV4-1 and TRBJ2-7, with D possibly being TRBD2 (5 bases). The V gene's germline CDR1 is MGHRA and CDR2 YSYEKL. This CDR3 spans 15 amino acids. CDR3 DNA: TGCGCCAGCAGCCAAACACGGACGGAGCTTAGGGAGCAGCACTTC. This codes for CASSQTRTELREQHF.

Comments on this clonotype: The junction does not match germline at one end; this may be a read error. J is TRBJ2-1 and V is TRBV11-2; tentatively, D is TRBD2 (7 bases). Germline CDR1 is SGHAT and CDR2 is FQNNGV. The CDR3 runs 17 residues. CDR3 coding DNA: TGTGCCAGCAGCTTAGGTTTGGGGGGCAGGGACTACAGTGAGCAGTTCTTT. It codes for CASSLGLGGRDYSEQFF.

This clonotype appeared a few times. A read error is possible here, since a much larger clone lies one base away. Here the CDR3 omits its conserved ending phenylalanine or tryptophan, so a read error is the likely source. The CDR3, as DNA: TGTGCCAGCAGCCAGACAGGGAACACTGAAGCTTTCTCT. Translating it yields CASSQTGNTEAFS. The rearrangement joins TRBV7-6 to TRBJ1-1; D is possibly TRBD1 (6 bases). The germline V gene encodes CDR1 SGHVS and CDR2 FNYEAQ. The ends were cut back, 5 bases at V and 1 base at J, with 8 bases in the middle. This CDR3 is 13 amino acids long.

For this clonotype: It may be a read error: a sequence one base away is much more abundant. The chain combines TRBV5-4 with TRBJ2-5; tentative D call: TRBD1 (5 bases). The CDR3 is 15 amino acids. The germline CDR1 and CDR2 sequences are SGHNT and YYREEE (reference sequence). This CDR3 is CASSLVRETQEAQYF. CDR3 nucleotides: TGTGCCAGCAGCCTAGTCAGGGAAACCCAAGAGGCCCAGTACTTC.

This clonotype was recorded a few times. It may be a read error: a sequence one base away is much more abundant. The chain employs TRBV7-9 and TRBJ2-7; D could derive from TRBD1 or TRBD2 (5 bases each). The V gene lost 5 bases and the J gene lost 10 bases, with 15 bases spanning the gap. This CDR3 comprises 12 residues. From germline, CDR1 is SEHNR and CDR2 FQNEAQ (reference sequence). In DNA, the CDR3 is TGTGCCAGCAGCCTATCCCGGGACCAACAGTACTTC. Translation gives CASSLSRDQQYF.

A remark on this clonotype: The junction departs from the called germline gene at one end, perhaps through a read error. This rearrangement joins TRBV6-5 to TRBJ2-2; D may be TRBD2 (5 bases). Germline CDR1 MNHEY, CDR2 SVGAGI. This CDR3 comprises 15 residues. The CDR3, as DNA: TGTGCCAGCAGTTACCTGTACGAGAGATCCGGGGAGCCGTTTTTT. It translates to CASSYLYERSGEPFF.

Comment on this clonotype: It is likely a read error, because the conserved phenylalanine at the end of the CDR3 is missing. The gene calls are TRBV5-6 and TRBJ2-7, with TRBD2 as a possible D gene (5 bases). The length of the CDR3 is 11 residues. Trimming took off 4 bases at V and 10 bases at J, with 12 bases between the two ends. Germline values: CDR1 SGHDT, CDR2 YYEEEE. The CDR3: CASSRGFDQYL. DNA of the CDR3: TGTGCCAGCAGCAGAGGGTTCGATCAGTACTTG.

This clonotype was observed at least ten times. The genes are TRBV7-9 and TRBJ2-7; no clear D gene. V lost 7 bases, J lost 3 bases, and 16 bases lay in between. Germline CDR1 and CDR2: SEHNR and FQNEAQ (reference sequence). The CDR3 contains 14 residues. CDR3 protein: CASTPAGEIYEQYF. CDR3 coding DNA: TGTGCCAGCACCCCGGCAGGAGAAATCTACGAGCAGTACTTC.

This clonotype has at least ten counts. The chain uses TRBV7-8 and TRBJ2-7, with 8 nucleotides matching TRBD2. Germline lookup yields CDR1 SGHVS and CDR2 FQNEAQ. With V trimmed by 1 base and J by 3 bases, 5 bases remained unmatched. CDR3 length: 15 amino acids. The CDR3 region is CASSLGSGGNYEQYF. CDR3 DNA sequence: TGTGCCAGCAGCTTAGGTTCGGGAGGGAACTACGAGCAGTACTTC. The variable domain in full, completed from reference TRBV7-8 and TRBJ2-7, reads GAGVSQSPRYKVAKRGQDVALRCDPISGHVSLFWYQQALGQGPEFLTYFQNEAQLDKSGLPSDRFFAERPEGSVSTLKIQRTQQEDSAVYLCASSLGSGGNYEQYFGPGTRLTVT.

To note about this clonotype: The germline gene is not matched at one end of the junction; a read error may be the cause. This chain links TRBV11-1 with TRBJ2-1; D gene unclear. In germline, CDR1 is SGHAT, CDR2 FQDESV (reference sequence). There are 17 residues in the CDR3. In nucleotides, the CDR3 is TGTGCCAGCATCATCGGGCCTGGGTTACACTCCTACAATGAGCAGCTCTTC. This gives the protein CASIIGPGLHSYNEQLF.

This clonotype was found once. The conserved phenylalanine or tryptophan is not found at the CDR3 terminus, so this likely reflects a read error. The chain recombines TRBV29-1 with TRBJ2-7; 10 positions match TRBD1. From germline, CDR1 is SQVTM and CDR2 ANQGSEA. The CDR3 is 12 amino acids. The CDR3 protein is CGGQTGGDEQYI. The CDR3 DNA sequence: TGCGGCGGCCAGACAGGGGGCGACGAGCAGTACATC.

This clonotype was picked up one time. A junction end diverges from the germline sequence, so it may reflect a read error. The rearrangement joins TRBV10-3 to TRBJ1-5; the D is unclear. CDR1 ENHRY and CDR2 SYGVKD come from the germline V gene. The CDR3 runs to 14 residues. CDR3 sequence: CAISEYEGHQPQHF. Written as DNA, the CDR3 is TGTGCCATCAGTGAGTATGAGGGTCATCAGCCCCAACATTTT.

Worth noting for this clonotype: A junction end diverges from the germline sequence, so it may reflect a read error. The chain is built from TRBV11-1 and TRBJ2-5; D may match TRBD1 or TRBD2 (5 bases each). The CDR3 spans 14 residues. CDR1 SGHAT and CDR2 FQDESV come from the germline V gene (reference sequence). DNA for the CDR3: TGTGCCAGCAGCTTTAACCTGGGGCAGGAGGCCCAGTATTTC. This codes for CASSFNLGQEAQYF.

On this clonotype itself: The germline gene is not matched at one end of the junction; a read error may be the cause. The genes are TRBV12-5 and TRBJ1-1; D is possibly TRBD1 (5 bases). The CDR3 length is 12 residues. From germline, CDR1 is LGHNT and CDR2 FRNRAP. Here the CDR3 DNA reads TGTACTAGTGGTTTGTGTCAGGGCCGAGCTTTCTTT. This gives the protein CTSGLCQGRAFF.

To note about this clonotype: At one end the junction does not follow the germline gene, possibly because of a read error. The V call is TRBV29-1, the J call TRBJ1-2; TRBD1 is a possible D gene (6 bases). The CDR3 is made up of 13 amino acids. Germline V gene lookup returns CDR1 SQVTM and CDR2 ANQGSEA. This chain's CDR3 is CSVEGGPMHGYIF. The CDR3 DNA follows: TGCAGTGTTGAAGGGGGTCCAATGCATGGCTACATCTTC. The whole variable domain, remainder taken from reference TRBV29-1 and TRBJ1-2, is SAVISQKPSRDICQRGTSLTIQCQVDSQVTMMFWYRQQPGQSLTLIATANQGSEATYESGFVIDKFPISRPNLTFSTLTVSNMSPEDSSIYLCSVEGGPMHGYIFGSGTRLTVV.

As concerns this clonotype: A junction end diverges from the germline sequence, so it may reflect a read error. V usage is TRBV11-2 and J usage is TRBJ2-1; D is uncertain. The germline V gene encodes CDR1 SGHAT and CDR2 FQNNGV. This CDR3 is built from 12 residues. In nucleotides, the CDR3 is TGTACCAGTACCCCCTCCCACAATGAGCAGTTCTTC. It yields the protein CTSTPSHNEQFF.

Comments on this clonotype: The germline gene is not matched at one end of the junction; a read error may be the cause. The J gene is TRBJ2-3, the V gene TRBV5-6; D is possibly TRBD1 (6 bases). The CDR3 consists of 15 residues. Germline CDR1 is SGHDT and CDR2 is YYEEEE. CDR3 sequence: CAGSMGQRTSDTQYF. The CDR3 nucleotides are TGTGCCGGCAGCATGGGACAAAGAACGTCAGATACGCAGTATTTT.

Sample share makes this clonotype large. The V gene is TRBV11-1, the J gene TRBJ2-3, with 14 bases that match TRBD2. Germline V gene lookup returns CDR1 SGHAT and CDR2 FQDESV (reference sequence). This CDR3 spans 15 amino acids. The junction had 2 bases not matched to a gene; V was cut back by 5 bases and J by 4 bases. CDR3 protein: CASSPGLAGADTQYF. CDR3 sequence (DNA): TGTGCCAGCAGCCCGGGACTAGCGGGAGCAGATACGCAGTATTTT.

This clonotype was found a few times. The rearrangement uses TRBV7-9 and TRBJ2-3, with D possibly being TRBD2 (6 bases). CDR3 length equals 16 residues. The germline V gene has CDR1 SEHNR and CDR2 FQNEAQ (reference sequence). Trimming removed 4 bases at V and 3 bases at J, with 17 bases between. The CDR3 protein is CASSSKLGEVTDTQYF. The CDR3, as DNA: TGTGCCAGCAGCTCGAAACTGGGGGAGGTTACAGATACGCAGTATTTT.

Regarding this clonotype: Relative to the germline gene, one junction end is altered; a read error may explain this. The chain couples TRBV5-4 to TRBJ2-7; D is possibly TRBD2 (6 bases). Looked up from germline, CDR1 is SGHNT and CDR2 is YYREEE (reference sequence). This CDR3 region has 15 residues. CDR3 sequence: CTSSILAGRGYEPYF. The CDR3 nucleotides read TGTACCAGCAGCATCCTGGCGGGAAGGGGCTACGAGCCGTACTTC.

This clonotype was detected once. Relative to the germline gene, one junction end is altered; a read error may explain this. The chain links TRBV11-2 to TRBJ2-5; D is perhaps TRBD2 (6 bases). The CDR3 is made up of 16 amino acids. CDR1 and CDR2 (germline): SGHAT, FQNNGV. The CDR3 DNA reads as TGTGCAAGCAGCCAAACTCCTGGTGGGGGGAAAGAGGCCCAGCACTTC. Translation gives CASSQTPGGGKEAQHF.

With regard to this clonotype: This likely comes from a read error, as the CDR3 has no conserved phenylalanine or tryptophan at its end. The chain combines TRBV11-2 with TRBJ2-3, with D perhaps TRBD1 (6 bases). Trimming took 7 bases from V and 4 from J, leaving 18 bases between them. Germline V gives CDR1 SGHAT, CDR2 FQNNGV. There are 15 residues in the CDR3. Here the CDR3 reads CASNMLQGRSDTQYI. DNA of the CDR3: TGTGCCAGCAACATGCTACAGGGTCGGTCAGATACGCAGTATATT.

This clonotype showed up many times. The V gene is TRBV25-1, the J gene TRBJ1-4; D is ambiguous. Germline assignment: CDR1 MGHDK and CDR2 SYGVNS. The CDR3 length is 8 residues. Trimming cost V 10 bases and J 16 bases, with 10 bases left between them. CDR3 residues: CAKAPAFF. CDR3 DNA sequence: TGTGCCAAGGCTCCGGCGTTTTTT.

This chain uses TRBV10-3 with TRBJ1-4; tentatively, D is TRBD1 (6 bases). CDR3 length: 15 amino acids. Trimming took off 4 bases at V and 2 bases at J, with 11 bases between the two ends. CDR1 ENHRY and CDR2 SYGVKD come from the germline V gene. DNA of the CDR3: TGTGCCATCAGTGGGGACAAGGCCACTAATGAAAAACTGTTTTTT. It yields the protein CAISGDKATNEKLFF.